These 20 T cell receptor beta chains were sequenced from one sample in a study of cytomegalovirus exposure and HLA in healthy donors. PCR employed 60 Vbeta and 13 Jbeta primers. Repertoires were generated with immunoSEQ multiplex PCR, while TCRdb's copy carries only in-frame clones and drops some. The sample contains roughly 48,000 clones, roughly 73% of which appear only once. Source material: PBMCs. The receptors were sampled from a man younger than 35 in good health and CMV-seronegative.

This chain joins TRBV4-2 and TRBJ1-1, with TRBD1 identical over 8 bases. J was trimmed by 0 bases and V by 0 bases; bases with no gene match: 6. Germline CDR1 LGHNA, CDR2 YNFKEQ. This CDR3 contains 17 residues. CDR3 protein: CASSQDMSGGMNTEAFF. The CDR3 bases are TGTGCCAGCAGCCAAGATATGTCAGGGGGCATGAACACTGAAGCTTTCTTT.

V and J are TRBV6-5 and TRBJ2-5; 8 positions agree with TRBD1. Germline V lookup: CDR1 MNHEY, CDR2 SVGAGI. This CDR3 is built from 14 residues. The V segment lost 5 bases and the J segment 12 bases; nucleotides outside the gene matches: 14. CDR3 loop: CASSLGPVGTGEYF. In DNA, the CDR3 is TGTGCCAGCAGTCTAGGGCCCGTGGGGACAGGCGAGTACTTC.

Comment on this clone: One end of the junction is discordant with germline, which a read error may explain. The V call is TRBV30, the J call TRBJ1-2; no definite D call. This CDR3 has 12 residues. Germline V gene sequence: CDR1 GTSNPN, CDR2 SVGIG (reference sequence). CDR3 region: CAWTPGGSGFTF. CDR3 nucleotides: TGTGCCTGGACCCCGGGAGGGTCGGGCTTCACCTTC.

This clone was found a few times. The chain has TRBV6-5 and TRBJ2-5, with TRBD2 matching 11 bases. The CDR3 contains 14 residues. Germline V gene data show CDR1 as MNHEY and CDR2 as SVGAGI. The junction had 5 bases not matched to a gene; V was cut back by 9 bases and J by 2 bases. CDR3 sequence (DNA): TGTGCCAGTGGGGGACTAGCGGTGCAAGAGACCCAGTACTTC. This encodes CASGGLAVQETQYF.

The CDR3 nucleotides read TGTGCCAGCAGCCCCGAGTACAATCAGCCCCAGCATTTT. Amino acids: CASSPEYNQPQHF. V is TRBV6-4 and J is TRBJ1-5; D not certain. Germline CDR1 and CDR2: MRHNA and SNTAGT. The V end was cut by 6 bases, the J end by 3 bases, with 9 bases between. CDR3 length: 13 amino acids.

The CDR3 DNA reads as TGTGCCAGTAGTATAGACAGGGGCCAGCCCCAGCATTTT. Its translation is CASSIDRGQPQHF. The V gene is TRBV19, the J gene TRBJ1-5, with D maybe TRBD1 (6 bases). The CDR3 consists of 13 residues. The germline CDR1 and CDR2 sequences are LNHDA and SQIVND (reference sequence). V lost 0 bases and J 7 bases, leaving 7 bases between the germline ends.

J is TRBJ2-6 and V is TRBV4-2; 8 positions match TRBD1. The CDR3 is 17 amino acids. The ends lost 3 bases at V and 1 base at J; junction bases unmatched: 5. Looked up from germline, CDR1 is LGHNA and CDR2 is YNFKEQ. DNA of the CDR3: TGTGCCAGCAGCCAGAGACAGGGGAGGTCTGGGGCCAACGTCCTGACTTTC. Protein: CASSQRQGRSGANVLTF.

The chain links TRBV4-3 to TRBJ2-7, with 9 bases identical to TRBD2. This CDR3 comprises 16 residues. V lost 1 base to trimming and J lost 1 base; unmatched junction nucleotides: 5. Germline CDR1 reads LGHNA; CDR2 reads YSLEER. The chain's CDR3 is CASSQGSAGGSYEQYF. The CDR3, as DNA: TGCGCCAGCAGCCAAGGTTCGGCGGGAGGGTCCTACGAGCAGTACTTC.

There are a few counts of this clone. Here the CDR3 DNA reads TGTGCCAGCAGTGTCCAGGACAAGTACAATCAGCCCCAGCATTTT. Translating gives CASSVQDKYNQPQHF. The chain employs TRBV28 and TRBJ1-5; maybe TRBD1 (5 bases). V gave up 5 bases and J gave up 3 bases, with 14 bases separating them. From germline, CDR1 is MDHEN and CDR2 SYDVKM. There are 15 residues in the CDR3.

This clone was counted a few times. The rearrangement joins TRBV7-2 to TRBJ2-3, with D perhaps TRBD1 (6 bases). The ends were cut back, 5 bases at V and 2 bases at J, with 14 bases in the middle. The CDR3 is made up of 15 amino acids. Germline-derived CDR1 and CDR2 are SGHTA and FQGNSA. The CDR3 spells CASSVRGTTTDTQYF. Here the CDR3 DNA reads TGTGCCAGCAGCGTTAGGGGGACAACCACAGATACGCAGTATTTT.

The rearrangement links TRBV30 to TRBJ1-4; 9 nucleotides match TRBD1. The germline V gene has CDR1 GTSNPN and CDR2 SVGIG (reference sequence). The CDR3 consists of 14 residues. Losses at the gene ends were 3 bases for V and 8 bases for J; bases not matched to a gene: 7. CDR3 sequence (DNA): TGTGCCTGGAGCCCAGGACAGGGGTTAGAAAAACTGTTTTTT. Translation: CAWSPGQGLEKLFF.

The CDR3 loop is CASSILDSLAGELFF. The CDR3 DNA follows: TGCGCCAGCAGCATATTGGACAGTCTCGCCGGGGAGCTGTTTTTT. The rearrangement links TRBV5-1 to TRBJ2-2; D perhaps matches TRBD1 (6 bases). CDR3 length: 15 residues. V dropped 4 bases and J dropped 6 bases, with 16 bases sitting between them. Germline V gene data show CDR1 as SGHRS and CDR2 as YFSETQ.

Only one count was recorded for this clone. The chain has TRBV6-5 and TRBJ2-7; unclear D gene. This CDR3 contains 14 residues. Trimming shortened V by 1 base and J by 1 base, and 8 bases separated the two germline ends. The germline CDR1 and CDR2 sequences are MNHEY and SVGAGI. This chain's CDR3 is CASSYFDGSYEQYF. The CDR3 DNA follows: TGTGCCAGCAGTTACTTCGACGGGTCCTACGAGCAGTACTTC.

CDR3 DNA: TGTGCCAGCAGGAGTGACAGGAACAGCAATCAGCCCCAGCATTTT. It specifies CASRSDRNSNQPQHF. This rearrangement joins TRBV6-5 to TRBJ1-5, with TRBD1 as a possible D gene (6 bases). Germline CDR1 is MNHEY and CDR2 is SVGAGI. CDR3 length equals 15 residues. V was trimmed by 6 bases and J by 1 base, leaving 13 bases between them.

The V gene is TRBV4-3, the J gene TRBJ2-2; TRBD2 is a possible D gene (5 bases). From germline, CDR1 is LGHNA and CDR2 YSLEER. Trimming pared 1 base from V and 6 bases from J, leaving 15 bases between. This CDR3 comprises 16 residues. This chain's CDR3 is CASSQGGGFVSGELFF. As DNA, the CDR3 is TGCGCCAGCAGCCAAGGCGGAGGTTTCGTCTCCGGGGAGCTGTTTTTT.

The chain recombines TRBV9 with TRBJ1-4; tentatively, D is TRBD1 (5 bases). The germline CDR1 and CDR2 sequences are SGDLS and YYNGEE. Trimming shortened V by 0 bases and J by 7 bases, and 13 bases separated the two germline ends. The length of the CDR3 is 15 residues. As DNA, the CDR3 is TGTGCCAGCAGCGTAGGTCAGGGAAGGAGTGAAAAACTGTTTTTT. It encodes CASSVGQGRSEKLFF.

The CDR3 DNA reads as TGTGCCAGCAGCTTATCAGGGGCGGATTCTGGCTACACCTTC. It encodes CASSLSGADSGYTF. V is TRBV7-9 and J is TRBJ1-2; D perhaps matches TRBD1 (6 bases). The CDR3 is 14 amino acids. CDR1 is SEHNR and CDR2 is FQNEAQ in the germline V gene (reference sequence). Trimming shortened V by 2 bases and J by 7 bases, and 14 bases separated the two germline ends.

V gene TRBV9 combines with J gene TRBJ2-7; 8 nucleotides align to TRBD1. The V and J ends lost 0 bases and 2 bases, in that order; junction bases with no gene match: 4. The CDR3 contains 15 residues. The germline CDR1 and CDR2 sequences are SGDLS and YYNGEE. CDR3 coding DNA: TGTGCCAGCAGCGTAGCAGGACAGGGTGCCTACGAGCAGTACTTC. This codes for CASSVAGQGAYEQYF. The full variable domain, its missing parts supplied by reference TRBV9 and TRBJ2-7, is DSGVTQTPKHLITATGQRVTLRCSPRSGDLSVYWYQQSLDQGLQFLIQYYNGEERAKGNILERFSAQQFPDLHSELNLSSLELGDSALYFCASSVAGQGAYEQYFGPGTRLTVT.

This rearrangement joins TRBV29-1 to TRBJ2-3; 11 nucleotides align to TRBD2. This CDR3 region has 18 residues. Looked up from germline, CDR1 is SQVTM and CDR2 is ANQGSEA. V trimming: 5 bases; J trimming: 9 bases; junction bases outside the gene matches: 22. CDR3 DNA: TGCAGCGTTCGTGAATGGCACCCGGGACTAGCGGCCGAGGGGACGCAGTATTTT. This gives the protein CSVREWHPGLAAEGTQYF.

The V and J genes are TRBV4-2 and TRBJ1-1, with TRBD1 matching over 11 bases. CDR1 LGHNA and CDR2 YNFKEQ come from the germline V gene. The CDR3 spans 17 residues. V shed 0 bases and J 3 bases; nucleotides not matched to a gene: 6. The CDR3 nucleotides are TGTGCCAGCAGCCAAGACGGGACAGGGGGTTTTTACACTGAAGCTTTCTTT. Translation gives CASSQDGTGGFYTEAFF.